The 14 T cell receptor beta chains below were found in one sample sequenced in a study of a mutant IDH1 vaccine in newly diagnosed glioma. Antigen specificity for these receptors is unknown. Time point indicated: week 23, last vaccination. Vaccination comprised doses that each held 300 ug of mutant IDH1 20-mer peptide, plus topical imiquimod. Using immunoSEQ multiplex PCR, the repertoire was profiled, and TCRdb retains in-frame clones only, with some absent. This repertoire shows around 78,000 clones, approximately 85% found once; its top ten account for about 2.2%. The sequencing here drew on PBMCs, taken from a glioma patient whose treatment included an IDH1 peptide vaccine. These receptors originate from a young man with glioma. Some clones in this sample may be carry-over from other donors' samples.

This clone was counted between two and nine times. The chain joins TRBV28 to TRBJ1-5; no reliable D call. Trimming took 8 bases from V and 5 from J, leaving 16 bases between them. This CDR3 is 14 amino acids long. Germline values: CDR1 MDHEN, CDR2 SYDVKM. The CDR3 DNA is TGTGCCAGCGTTGAGGCGGGATACCATCAGCCCCAGCATTTT. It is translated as CASVEAGYHQPQHF.

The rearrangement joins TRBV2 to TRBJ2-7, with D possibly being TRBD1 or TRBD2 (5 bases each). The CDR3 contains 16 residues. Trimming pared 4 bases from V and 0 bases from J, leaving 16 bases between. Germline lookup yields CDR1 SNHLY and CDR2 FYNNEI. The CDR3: CASSADMGPISYEQYF. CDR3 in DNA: TGTGCCAGCAGTGCCGATATGGGACCTATCTCCTACGAGCAGTACTTC.

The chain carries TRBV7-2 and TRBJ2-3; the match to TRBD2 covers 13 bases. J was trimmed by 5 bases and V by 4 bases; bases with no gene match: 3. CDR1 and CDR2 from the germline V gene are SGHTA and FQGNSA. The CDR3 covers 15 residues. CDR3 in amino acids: CASSSRTSGRDTQYF. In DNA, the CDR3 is TGTGCCAGCAGCTCGAGGACTAGCGGGAGAGATACGCAGTATTTT.

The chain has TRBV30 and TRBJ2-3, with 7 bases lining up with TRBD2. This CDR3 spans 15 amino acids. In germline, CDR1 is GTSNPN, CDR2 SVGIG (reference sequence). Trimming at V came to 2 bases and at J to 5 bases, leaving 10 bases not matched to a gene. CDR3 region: CAWSRLAATGDTQYF. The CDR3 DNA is TGTGCCTGGAGTAGACTAGCCGCGACCGGAGATACGCAGTATTTT.

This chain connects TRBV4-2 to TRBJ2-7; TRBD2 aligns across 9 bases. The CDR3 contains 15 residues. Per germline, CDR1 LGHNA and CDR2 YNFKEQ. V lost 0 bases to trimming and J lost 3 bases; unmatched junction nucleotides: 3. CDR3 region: CASSQETAGGYEQYF. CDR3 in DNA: TGTGCCAGCAGCCAAGAAACAGCGGGGGGCTACGAGCAGTACTTC.

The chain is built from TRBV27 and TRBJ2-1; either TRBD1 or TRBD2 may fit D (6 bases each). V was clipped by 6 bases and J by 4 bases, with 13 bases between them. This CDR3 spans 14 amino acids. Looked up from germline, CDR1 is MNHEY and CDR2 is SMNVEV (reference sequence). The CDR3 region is CASRKGGLYNEQFF. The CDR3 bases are TGTGCCAGCAGAAAAGGGGGGCTTTACAATGAGCAGTTCTTC.

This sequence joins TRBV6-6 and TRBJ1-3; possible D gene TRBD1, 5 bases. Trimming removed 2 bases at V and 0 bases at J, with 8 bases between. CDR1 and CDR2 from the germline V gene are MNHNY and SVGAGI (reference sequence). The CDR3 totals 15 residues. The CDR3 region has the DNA TGTGCCAGCAGTTACGGGGGGAACTCTGGAAACACCATATATTTT. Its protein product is CASSYGGNSGNTIYF.

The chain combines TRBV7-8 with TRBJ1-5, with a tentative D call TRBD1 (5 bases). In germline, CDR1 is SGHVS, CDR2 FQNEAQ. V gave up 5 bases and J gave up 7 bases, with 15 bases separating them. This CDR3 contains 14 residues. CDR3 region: CASSLRQRQQPQHF. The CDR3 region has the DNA TGTGCCAGCAGCCTAAGACAGCGCCAACAGCCCCAGCATTTT. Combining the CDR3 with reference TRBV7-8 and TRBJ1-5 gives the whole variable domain GAGVSQSPRYKVAKRGQDVALRCDPISGHVSLFWYQQALGQGPEFLTYFQNEAQLDKSGLPSDRFFAERPEGSVSTLKIQRTQQEDSAVYLCASSLRQRQQPQHFGDGTRLSIL.

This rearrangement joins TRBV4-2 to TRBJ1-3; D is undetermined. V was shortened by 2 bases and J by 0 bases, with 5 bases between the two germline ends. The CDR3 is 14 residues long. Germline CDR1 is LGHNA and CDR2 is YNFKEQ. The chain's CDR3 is CASSQPGSGNTIYF. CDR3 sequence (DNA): TGTGCCAGCAGCCAACCGGGCTCTGGAAACACCATATATTTT.

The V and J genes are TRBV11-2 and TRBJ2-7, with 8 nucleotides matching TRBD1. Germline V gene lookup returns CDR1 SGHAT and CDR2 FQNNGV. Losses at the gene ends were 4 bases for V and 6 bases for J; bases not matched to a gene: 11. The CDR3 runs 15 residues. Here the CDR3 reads CASSSLRDRSREQYF. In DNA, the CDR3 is TGTGCCAGCAGCTCCCTCCGGGACAGGTCTCGCGAGCAGTACTTC.

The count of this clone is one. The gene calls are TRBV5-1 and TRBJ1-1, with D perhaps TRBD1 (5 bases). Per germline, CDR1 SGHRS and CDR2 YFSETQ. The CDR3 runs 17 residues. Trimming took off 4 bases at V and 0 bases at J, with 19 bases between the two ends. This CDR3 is CASSPFGRPGLNTEAFF. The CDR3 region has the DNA TGCGCCAGCAGCCCCTTTGGGAGGCCGGGGCTGAACACTGAAGCTTTCTTT. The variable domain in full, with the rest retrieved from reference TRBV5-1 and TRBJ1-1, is KAGVTQTPRYLIKTRGQQVTLSCSPISGHRSVSWYQQTPGQGLQFLFEYFSETQRNKGNFPGRFSGRQFSNSRSEMNVSTLELGDSALYLCASSPFGRPGLNTEAFFGQGTRLTVV.

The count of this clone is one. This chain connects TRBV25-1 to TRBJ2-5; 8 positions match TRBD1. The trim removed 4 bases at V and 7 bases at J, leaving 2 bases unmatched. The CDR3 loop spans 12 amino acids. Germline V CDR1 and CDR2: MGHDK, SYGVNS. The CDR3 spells CASSVTGGTQYF. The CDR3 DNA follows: TGTGCCAGCAGTGTCACAGGGGGGACCCAGTACTTC.

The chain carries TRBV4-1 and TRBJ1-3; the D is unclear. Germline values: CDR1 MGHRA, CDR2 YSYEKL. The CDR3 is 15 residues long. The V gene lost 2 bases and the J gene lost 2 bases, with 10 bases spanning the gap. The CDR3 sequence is CASSQRTAAGNTIYF. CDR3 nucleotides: TGCGCCAGCAGCCAAAGGACCGCCGCTGGAAACACCATATATTTT.

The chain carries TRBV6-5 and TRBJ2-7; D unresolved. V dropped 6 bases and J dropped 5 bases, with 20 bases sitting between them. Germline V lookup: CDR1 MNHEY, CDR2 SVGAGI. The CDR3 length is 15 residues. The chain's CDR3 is CASSRADLYTHEQYF. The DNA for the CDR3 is TGTGCCAGCAGCCGGGCAGACCTATACACCCACGAGCAGTACTTC.